Shown below are 9 T cell receptor beta chains from a single sample sequenced in a study of T cell responses to AZD1222 COVID-19 vaccine (dated by TCRdb to the early 2020s). The label giving this sample's time point can be read as: baseline before first vaccination. What this sample's treatment or condition label stands for: meningococcal conjugate vaccine given as trial control. Library construction relied on the immunoSEQ multiplex PCR assay. TCRdb mirrors the immuneACCESS table, restricted to in-frame sequences. Some clones are absent from its copies; in checked studies, under half trace to an unresolved V gene, and the reason for the others is unknown. Across this sample there are about 150,000 clones, with around 85% seen only once. 5.5% of the sample lies in the top ten. Here the sequenced sample was peripheral blood, taken on day 0 of MenACWY control vaccination. The receptor set was obtained from an adult in good health.

The chain carries TRBV11-2 and TRBJ1-2, with D possibly TRBD1 on 5 matching bases. The CDR3 sequence is 14 residues long. V shed 5 bases and J shed 2 bases, with 12 bases lying between them. Germline V gene lookup returns CDR1 SGHAT and CDR2 FQNNGV. In nucleotides, the CDR3 is TGTGCCAGCAGCCAAATAAAGGGGAACTATGGCTACACCTTC. This translates into CASSQIKGNYGYTF.

The chain joins TRBV4-1 to TRBJ1-1, with D hard to call. CDR3 length: 17 residues. The V end lost 4 bases, the J end lost 0 bases, and 18 bases lay between the germline ends. Germline V gives CDR1 MGHRA, CDR2 YSYEKL. CDR3 DNA sequence: TGCGCCAGCAGCCGCTCCTGGACTGACGCCATGAACACTGAAGCTTTCTTT. Protein product: CASSRSWTDAMNTEAFF.

This sequence joins TRBV27 and TRBJ1-2; 7 nucleotides match TRBD1. V trimming: 2 bases; J trimming: 4 bases; junction bases outside the gene matches: 7. CDR1 and CDR2 (germline): MNHEY, SMNVEV (reference sequence). The CDR3 runs 15 residues. Here the CDR3 reads CASSLNGDSVYGYTF. The DNA of the CDR3 is TGTGCCAGCAGTTTAAATGGGGACAGTGTCTATGGCTACACCTTC.

The chain joins TRBV2 to TRBJ1-5, with a weak D call TRBD1 (6 bases). V was clipped by 0 bases and J by 2 bases, with 8 bases between them. This CDR3 is 15 amino acids long. CDR1 and CDR2 from the germline V gene are SNHLY and FYNNEI. The CDR3 DNA reads as TGTGCCAGCAGTGAAGCGAGGGGGGGCAATCAGCCCCAGCATTTT. Protein: CASSEARGGNQPQHF.

This chain links TRBV27 with TRBJ1-4; TRBD1 aligns across 10 bases. Germline trimming cut 5 bases from V and 8 bases from J; bases unmatched to any gene: 5. The CDR3 length is 14 residues. Germline V gene data show CDR1 as MNHEY and CDR2 as SMNVEV (reference sequence). The CDR3: CASSRAGQGEKLFF. The DNA of the CDR3 is TGTGCCAGCAGTAGGGCGGGACAGGGGGAAAAACTGTTTTTT.

The chain joins TRBV5-1 to TRBJ2-7; D is uncertain. Trimming took off 0 bases at V and 3 bases at J, with 25 bases between the two ends. The V gene's germline CDR1 is SGHRS and CDR2 YFSETQ. CDR3 length: 19 residues. The CDR3 is CASSLDRLKPEELNYEQYV. The CDR3 DNA reads TGCGCCAGCAGCTTGGACAGATTGAAACCAGAAGAACTAAACTACGAGCAGTACGTC.

This clone was observed a handful of times. Other DNA sequences in this specimen translate into the identical CDR3. The chain combines TRBV18 with TRBJ1-2; a possible D gene is TRBD1 (5 bases). Germline assignment: CDR1 KGHSH and CDR2 LQKENI. Trimming cost V 2 bases and J 3 bases, with 10 bases left between them. The CDR3 length is 14 residues. The CDR3 spells CASSPAREDYGYTF. The CDR3, as DNA: TGTGCCAGCTCACCAGCCAGGGAGGACTATGGCTACACCTTC.

This clone was seen only once. The chain recombines TRBV19 with TRBJ1-2, with a tentative D call TRBD1 (5 bases). Between the trimmed V and J ends, which lost 0 bases and 3 bases, there was a span of 8 bases. The CDR3 contains 14 residues. Germline V gene data show CDR1 as LNHDA and CDR2 as SQIVND (reference sequence). The CDR3 DNA follows: TGTGCCAGTAGTATAGACATAGGGGACTATGGCTACACCTTC. Translation: CASSIDIGDYGYTF.

The CDR3 loop is CSVEHSYEQYF. CDR3 sequence (DNA): TGCAGCGTTGAGCATTCCTACGAGCAGTACTTC. The J gene is TRBJ2-7, the V gene TRBV29-1; D not certain. This CDR3 has 11 residues. CDR1 is SQVTM, CDR2 ANQGSEA, per germline. V shed 3 bases and J shed 1 base, with 4 bases lying between them.